Below are 20 T cell receptor beta chains sequenced from a single sample in a study of cytomegalovirus exposure and HLA in healthy donors. The PCR used 60 Vbeta and 13 Jbeta primers. TCRdb keeps only in-frame clones here, not all; method: immunoSEQ multiplex PCR. The table lists more than 130,000 clones, over 75% of them singletons, with roughly 2.2% in the top ten. Specimen: PBMCs. These receptors all come from a man under 40 in good health and CMV-seronegative.

The CDR3 reads CASSLRISGNRGWGTQYF. For the CDR3, the DNA is TGTGCCAGCAGCTTAAGAATCTCGGGGAACAGGGGGTGGGGTACGCAGTATTTT. The V call is TRBV11-2, the J call TRBJ2-3; 8 bases line up with TRBD1. The length of the CDR3 is 18 residues. The trim removed 2 bases at V and 8 bases at J, leaving 18 bases unmatched. Germline-derived CDR1 and CDR2 are SGHAT and FQNNGV.

The chain is built from TRBV5-1 and TRBJ2-1; D is possibly TRBD1 (6 bases). V lost 4 bases and J lost 3, with 17 bases in between. The CDR3 extends over 16 amino acids. Germline V gene lookup returns CDR1 SGHRS and CDR2 YFSETQ. The CDR3 loop is CASSELTGSVYNEQFF. For the CDR3, the DNA is TGCGCCAGCAGCGAACTCACAGGGTCTGTCTACAATGAGCAGTTCTTC.

The chain has TRBV7-9 and TRBJ1-3, with 9 bases identical to TRBD1. The germline gives CDR1 SEHNR, CDR2 FQNEAQ (reference sequence). The length of the CDR3 is 16 residues. The junction had 9 bases not matched to a gene; V was cut back by 6 bases and J by 3 bases. The chain's CDR3 is CASRPPGQGGGNTIYF. For the CDR3, the DNA is TGTGCCAGCAGGCCACCGGGACAGGGCGGTGGAAACACCATATATTTT.

This clone appeared a single time. V usage is TRBV28 and J usage is TRBJ1-1; D is undetermined. V lost 2 bases, J lost 12 bases, and 13 bases lay in between. The germline CDR1 and CDR2 sequences are MDHEN and SYDVKM. This CDR3 spans 12 amino acids. The CDR3 is CASSLKSWPSFF. Here the CDR3 DNA reads TGTGCCAGCAGTTTAAAGTCCTGGCCATCTTTCTTT.

This clone was counted a few times. The genes are TRBV5-1 and TRBJ2-3; TRBD2 aligns across 10 bases. The trim removed 2 bases at V and 2 bases at J, leaving 2 bases unmatched. The CDR3 covers 15 residues. Per the germline V gene, CDR1 is SGHRS and CDR2 is YFSETQ. CDR3 DNA: TGCGCCAGCAGCTTACTAGCGGGGTACACAGATACGCAGTATTTT. This translates into CASSLLAGYTDTQYF.

This chain connects TRBV28 to TRBJ1-2, with D possibly TRBD1 on 5 matching bases. Germline CDR1 reads MDHEN; CDR2 reads SYDVKM. V was pared by 3 bases and J by 2 bases, with 16 bases between. The CDR3 length is 16 residues. The CDR3 DNA sequence: TGTGCCAGCAGTTTTCCCGGACACTATTCGAACTATGGCTACACCTTC. Translating gives CASSFPGHYSNYGYTF.

In this sample, this clone turned up once. V gene TRBV12-2 combines with J gene TRBJ2-7; TRBD1, as called in the table, went unchecked against the DNA. TRBV12-2 is listed as a pseudogene. CDR3 length equals 18 residues. CDR3 sequence: CASRSAPSSGNRPHEQYF. The CDR3 DNA reads TGTGCAAGTCGCTCCGCCCCGAGCTCAGGGAACCGTCCGCACGAGCAGTACTTC.

V gene TRBV7-6 combines with J gene TRBJ2-3, with 12 bases fitting TRBD2. This CDR3 is 17 amino acids long. The germline gives CDR1 SGHVS, CDR2 FNYEAQ. V dropped 2 bases and J dropped 2; count of bases not matched to a gene: 5. The CDR3 spells CASSLMTSGGNTDTQYF. The CDR3 DNA reads TGTGCCAGCAGCTTAATGACTAGCGGGGGCAACACAGATACGCAGTATTTT.

The V call is TRBV6-4, the J call TRBJ2-3; 13 bases agree with TRBD2. Per the germline V gene, CDR1 is MRHNA and CDR2 is SNTAGT. V was pared by 2 bases and J by 4 bases, with 0 bases of the junction left unmatched. This CDR3 has 15 residues. DNA of the CDR3: TGTGCCAGCAGTGACGGGACTAGCGGGGCAGATACGCAGTATTTT. It translates to CASSDGTSGADTQYF.

This chain joins TRBV5-4 and TRBJ2-2; tentatively, D is TRBD2 (6 bases). The CDR3 has 14 amino acids. The V end was cut by 0 bases, the J end by 5 bases, with 8 bases between. CDR1 and CDR2 (germline): SGHNT, YYREEE (reference sequence). The CDR3 loop is CASSLAAGTGELFF. The CDR3 region has the DNA TGTGCCAGCAGCTTGGCCGCGGGGACCGGGGAGCTGTTTTTT.

The chain is built from TRBV7-9 and TRBJ1-1, with a tentative D call TRBD1 (6 bases). V lost 2 bases, J lost 1 base, and 11 bases lay in between. Germline V gene sequence: CDR1 SEHNR, CDR2 FQNEAQ (reference sequence). The CDR3 covers 15 residues. CDR3: CASSLFQGTNTEAFF. CDR3 DNA: TGTGCCAGCAGCTTATTTCAGGGGACGAACACTGAAGCTTTCTTT.

This clone was recorded many times. J is TRBJ1-1 and V is TRBV6-1; tentatively, D is TRBD1 (6 bases). CDR1 MNHNS and CDR2 SASEGT come from the germline V gene. This CDR3 spans 15 amino acids. Trimming removed 6 bases at V and 8 bases at J, with 22 bases between. The CDR3 DNA sequence: TGTGCCAGCAGGGAGAGGGGGGGCAGGGCTCAGGAAGCTTTCTTT. Translated, it gives CASRERGGRAQEAFF.

This sequence joins TRBV6-5 and TRBJ1-5; possible D gene TRBD1, 5 bases. CDR1 is MNHEY and CDR2 is SVGAGI in the germline V gene. The V end lost 4 bases, the J end lost 6 bases, and 10 bases lay between the germline ends. CDR3 length equals 13 residues. The CDR3 protein is CASSLAGRQPQHF. In DNA, the CDR3 is TGTGCCAGCAGTTTGGCAGGGCGTCAGCCCCAGCATTTT.

DNA of the CDR3: TGTGCCAGCAGCCCGGACAGTGGGTCTTACAATGAGCAGTTCTTC. It encodes CASSPDSGSYNEQFF. The chain recombines TRBV5-4 with TRBJ2-1, with D possibly matching TRBD1 (6 bases). This CDR3 spans 15 amino acids. The germline V gene has CDR1 SGHNT and CDR2 YYREEE (reference sequence). V shed 4 bases and J shed 4 bases, with 15 bases lying between them.

The rearrangement joins TRBV21-1 to TRBJ1-5; the tabulated D call, TRBD1, remains unverified against the DNA. TRBV21-1 constitutes a pseudogene. The length of the CDR3 is 15 residues. The CDR3 DNA sequence: TGTGCCAGCAGCAAAGCGCCCAGGGAACGTCAGCCCCAGCATTTT. Translating it yields CASSKAPRERQPQHF.

The V gene is TRBV7-9, the J gene TRBJ2-2; possibly TRBD2 for D (5 bases). Looked up from germline, CDR1 is SEHNR and CDR2 is FQNEAQ (reference sequence). The CDR3 length is 10 residues. Trimming cost V 7 bases and J 8 bases, with 5 bases left between them. The CDR3 here is CASTGGELFF. CDR3 DNA sequence: TGTGCCAGCACGGGGGGGGAGCTGTTTTTT.

V gene TRBV5-1 combines with J gene TRBJ2-1; the D gene is possibly TRBD2 (5 bases). The CDR3 has 14 amino acids. Germline V CDR1 and CDR2: SGHRS, YFSETQ. The ends were cut back, 0 bases at V and 7 bases at J, with 11 bases in the middle. CDR3 in amino acids: CASSLVWLANEQFF. The CDR3, as DNA: TGCGCCAGCAGCTTGGTCTGGCTAGCTAATGAGCAGTTCTTC.

For the CDR3, the DNA is TGTGCCACCAGCGCGATGCAGGGAAATACGCAGTATTTT. Amino acids: CATSAMQGNTQYF. This sequence joins TRBV15 and TRBJ2-3, with D possibly matching TRBD1 (5 bases). The CDR3 is made up of 13 amino acids. V dropped 5 bases and J dropped 7 bases, with 13 bases sitting between them. Germline V lookup: CDR1 LNHNV, CDR2 YYDKDF (reference sequence).

V gene TRBV18 combines with J gene TRBJ2-7, with a possible D match to TRBD1 (6 bases). This CDR3 is 14 amino acids long. CDR1 KGHSH and CDR2 LQKENI come from the germline V gene. The V gene lost 0 bases and the J gene lost 6 bases, with 12 bases spanning the gap. The CDR3 DNA reads TGTGCCAGCTCACCACCGTCCGTAGGGGGCGAGCAGTACTTC. Translation gives CASSPPSVGGEQYF.

This clone has just a few counts. The rearrangement joins TRBV4-2 to TRBJ1-2, with D possibly matching TRBD1 (5 bases). V lost 1 base and J 4 bases, leaving 19 bases between the germline ends. There are 17 residues in the CDR3. CDR1 is LGHNA and CDR2 is YNFKEQ in the germline V gene. DNA for the CDR3: TGTGCCAGCAGCCAAGGTCAACCTGACAGACCTTCCTATGGCTACACCTTC. Translating it yields CASSQGQPDRPSYGYTF.